This is a list of T cell receptor beta chains from one sample in a study of T cells after yellow fever vaccination. Each CDR3 protein gets one entry after TCRdb re-called the 5' RACE reads with MiXCR. The table lists nearly 550,000 distinct CDR3 sequences, around 21% of them singletons. This sample comprised PBMCs, obtained 15 days after the yellow fever booster vaccination. These receptor sequences come from a man aged 30 to 45 who received the YFV17D yellow fever vaccine. CDR3s include the opening cysteine and the closing phenylalanine or tryptophan. D genes are given only for firm matches. Size values are once, few and many counts, or a class for expanded clones, and some rows have none.

-	TRBV18	-	TRBJ2-5	TGTGCCAGCTCACCAAGACCCGGGGGCAGGGAGACCCAGTACTTC	CASSPRPGGRETQYF
-	TRBV7-9	many	TRBJ1-4	TGTGCCAGCAGCTTATTTGGGGAGGAGAATGAAAAACTGTTTTTT	CASSLFGEENEKLFF
TRBD1	TRBV5-1	few	TRBJ2-7	TGCGCCAGCAGCTCGGACAGGGTGGTCTACGAGCAGTACTTC	CASSSDRVVYEQYF
-	TRBV20-1	-	TRBJ2-5	TGCAGTGCTAGAGAAAGTGCAAGGGAGACCCAGTACTTC	CSARESARETQYF
-	TRBV5-1	many	TRBJ2-5	TGCGCCAGCAGCCTTAATGGACCCGGGAAGGGAGAGACCCAGTACTTC	CASSLNGPGKGETQYF
-	TRBV7-2	-	TRBJ2-7	TGTGCCAGCACCCCCGGGGATCGAAGGGAGCAGTACTTC	CASTPGDRREQYF
TRBD2	TRBV7-6	-	TRBJ2-5	TGTGCCAGCAGTAGACTAGCGGGACAAGAGACCCAGTACTTC	CASSRLAGQETQYF
-	TRBV3-1	few	TRBJ2-5	TGTGCCAGCAGCCAATACGTCGGGCGGGACGGGCGAGAGACCCAGTACTTC	CASSQYVGRDGRETQYF
TRBD2	TRBV2	few	TRBJ2-7	TGTGCCAGCAGTGGAGCGAGCGGGAGATCCTACGAGCAGTACTTC	CASSGASGRSYEQYF
TRBD1	TRBV6-1	few	TRBJ1-4	TGTGCCAGCAGGACAACTACAGGGGGAAGTGAAAAACTGTTTTTT	CASRTTTGGSEKLFF
-	TRBV27	-	TRBJ2-1	TGTGCCAGCAGTTTATCTCGCGCCAATGAGCAGTTCTTC	CASSLSRANEQFF
TRBD1	TRBV10-3	few	TRBJ2-7	TGTGCCATCAGTGATGACAGGGTATCCTACGAGCAGTACTTC	CAISDDRVSYEQYF
-	TRBV20-1	-	TRBJ2-1	TGCAGTGCTACTGCGGGGACCTACAATGAGCAGTTCTTC	CSATAGTYNEQFF
-	TRBV2	-	TRBJ1-2	TGTGCCTCCAGGAGGGGAGAGGCCTATGGCTACACCTTC	CASRRGEAYGYTF
-	TRBV6-1	-	TRBJ2-1	TGTGCCAGCAGTGAAAGAGGGGCCACCCTTCGCAATGAGCAGTTCTTC	CASSERGATLRNEQFF
TRBD1	TRBV5-1	-	TRBJ2-3	TGCGCCAGCAGCCGAACAGGGGGCCTCACAGATACGCAGTATTTT	CASSRTGGLTDTQYF
-	TRBV28	few	TRBJ2-1	TGTGCCAGCAAAGGGGGAGCCAACAATGAGCAGTTCTTC	CASKGGANNEQFF
-	TRBV7-2	few	TRBJ2-3	TGTGCCAGCAGCTTAGCAGACATAGATACGCAGTATTTT	CASSLADIDTQYF
TRBD1	TRBV20-1	-	TRBJ2-2	TGCAGTGCCGGGACAGGGGTAACCGGGGAGCTGTTTTTT	CSAGTGVTGELFF
-	TRBV5-5	many	TRBJ2-2	TGTGCCAGCAGCCCGGACTACCCGACCCGGGAGCTGTTTTTT	CASSPDYPTRELFF
-	TRBV7-6	-	TRBJ2-2	TGTGCCAGCAGCTTAGAAGGGCAGCTTGGGACCGGGGAGCTGTTTTTT	CASSLEGQLGTGELFF
-	TRBV11-3	few	TRBJ2-2	TGTGCCAGCAGCTTTGACGAGACCGGGGAGCTGTTTTTT	CASSFDETGELFF
TRBD1	TRBV4-2	-	TRBJ1-4	TGCGCCAGCAGCCAAGAGGGCAGGGGGAATGAAAAACTGTTTTTT	CASSQEGRGNEKLFF
-	TRBV7-2	once	TRBJ2-1	TGTGCCAGCAGTTCCCAATCCTCCGGACAGCCAAACAATGAGCAGTTCTTC	CASSSQSSGQPNNEQFF
TRBD2	TRBV20-1	many	TRBJ2-3	TGCAGTGCTAGACGAATGGGACTAGCGGGGCACACAGATACGCAGTATTTT	CSARRMGLAGHTDTQYF
TRBD2	TRBV5-1	-	TRBJ2-3	TGCGCCAGCAGCGCAAGCTTCCAGCGGGAGTTCCCAGATACGCAGTATTTT	CASSASFQREFPDTQYF
TRBD2	TRBV6-2/TRBV6-3	-	TRBJ2-2	TGTGCCAGCCGGACTAGCGGAACTCTTAACACCGGGGAGCTGTTTTTT	CASRTSGTLNTGELFF
TRBD1	TRBV5-6	few	TRBJ2-5	TGTGCCAGCAGTCGTAGAGGACAGGGGGTTAGGGAGACCCAGTACTTC	CASSRRGQGVRETQYF